The 21 T cell receptor beta chains in this list originate from one sample, sequenced in a study of T cells after yellow fever vaccination. TCRdb analysed the 5' RACE reads with MiXCR anew, one entry per CDR3 protein. The table lists 300,000 to 400,000 distinct CDR3 sequences, 8.5% to 10% of them singletons. The sample here was PBMCs, taken on the day of the first yellow fever vaccination. The receptors originated from a young man who received the YFV17D yellow fever vaccine.

This clonotype was recorded a few times. This sequence joins TRBV2 and TRBJ1-1, with unresolved D. The CDR3 extends over 13 amino acids. Germline loops: CDR1 SNHLY, CDR2 FYNNEI. The ends were cut back, 7 bases at V and 4 bases at J, with 13 bases in the middle. This chain's CDR3 is CASMRDPGTEAFF. CDR3 sequence (DNA): TGTGCCAGCATGCGGGATCCGGGCACTGAAGCTTTCTTT.

V usage is TRBV6-6 and J usage is TRBJ2-1; D is unclear. Per the germline V gene, CDR1 is MNHNY and CDR2 is SVGAGI (reference sequence). Deletions cut 7 bases from V and 7 bases from J, with 8 bases between. This CDR3 has 11 amino acids. CDR3 loop: CASTQLNEQFF. The CDR3, as DNA: TGTGCCAGCACCCAACTTAATGAGCAGTTCTTC.

This clonotype was seen at least ten times. The chain joins TRBV10-1 to TRBJ1-1, with 7 bases lining up with TRBD1. The V gene's germline CDR1 is WNHNN and CDR2 SYGVQD (reference sequence). The CDR3 sequence is 18 residues long. Trimming removed 3 bases from V and 0 bases from J; junction bases left unmatched: 13. The chain's CDR3 is CASSELPLTGSLNTEAFF. In nucleotides, the CDR3 is TGCGCCAGCAGTGAACTCCCCCTGACAGGGAGCCTGAACACTGAAGCTTTCTTT.

This clonotype was seen more than once but under ten times. The chain links TRBV20-1 to TRBJ2-3; perhaps TRBD2 as D (5 bases). The V end lost 7 bases, the J end lost 10 bases, and 18 bases lay between the germline ends. The V gene's germline CDR1 is DFQATT and CDR2 SNEGSKA (reference sequence). CDR3 size: 12 residues. The CDR3 DNA follows: TGCAGTGTGGCTCCGGCCGGGCGGGCGCAGTATTTT. This sequence encodes CSVAPAGRAQYF.

Comments on this clonotype: This may be a read error, as it is one base from a much larger clone. The DNA for the CDR3 is TGTGCCAGCAGCTTGGCCGTCGCCACAGATACGCAGCATTTT. Amino acid sequence: CASSLAVATDTQHF. V and J are TRBV5-5 and TRBJ2-3; D gene ambiguous. Near its end, the DNA agrees better with TRBJ1-5, so the J call may be wrong. Per the germline V gene, CDR1 is SGHKS and CDR2 is YYEKEE (reference sequence). This CDR3 is built from 14 residues.

Only a few counts were recorded for this clonotype. The chain uses TRBV14 and TRBJ1-2; 7 nucleotides line up with TRBD1. This CDR3 has 15 amino acids. The V gene's germline CDR1 is SGHDN and CDR2 FVKESK. The V segment lost 6 bases and the J segment 6 bases; nucleotides outside the gene matches: 13. This CDR3 reads CASSHPGGISDGYTF. Written as DNA, the CDR3 is TGTGCCAGCAGTCACCCAGGGGGTATTTCGGATGGCTACACCTTC.

This clonotype was found many times. V usage is TRBV12-3 or TRBV12-4 and J usage is TRBJ1-2; no clear D gene. The CDR3 consists of 13 residues. V was clipped by 3 bases and J by 8 bases, with 13 bases between them. CDR3 loop: CASSFQPLEGYTF. In DNA form, the CDR3 reads TGTGCCAGCAGTTTCCAACCGCTCGAGGGCTACACCTTC.

This clonotype was counted a few times. The chain combines TRBV20-1 with TRBJ2-7; 7 bases fit TRBD2. In germline, CDR1 is DFQATT, CDR2 SNEGSKA (reference sequence). This CDR3 contains 15 residues. Trimming cost V 0 bases and J 0 bases; bases outside gene matches: 5. CDR3 in amino acids: CSARDQRGVSYEQYF. CDR3 in DNA: TGCAGTGCTAGAGATCAACGGGGGGTCTCCTACGAGCAGTACTTC.

This chain connects TRBV30 to TRBJ1-1; the D is unclear. Per germline, CDR1 GTSNPN and CDR2 SVGIG (reference sequence). The CDR3 loop spans 13 amino acids. V was shortened by 0 bases and J by 1 base, with 6 bases between the two germline ends. The CDR3 reads CAWSVGSNTEAFF. Written as DNA, the CDR3 is TGTGCCTGGAGTGTAGGTTCGAACACTGAAGCTTTCTTT.

This clonotype was found many times. The V gene is TRBV29-1, the J gene TRBJ2-1, with 9 bases matching TRBD1. The CDR3 spans 13 residues. Per the germline V gene, CDR1 is SQVTM and CDR2 is ANQGSEA. CDR3 amino acids: CSSTTGGHNEQFF. DNA for the CDR3: TGCAGTTCTACGACAGGGGGTCACAATGAGCAGTTCTTC.

This clonotype was seen a handful of times. J is TRBJ1-2 and V is TRBV6-2 or TRBV6-3; maybe TRBD1 (5 bases). This CDR3 is built from 15 residues. Germline V lookup: CDR1 MNHEY, CDR2 SVGEGT. Deletions cut 1 base from V and 5 bases from J, with 14 bases between. CDR3 sequence reads: CASSYWQGEGYGYTF. Written as DNA, the CDR3 is TGTGCCAGCAGTTACTGGCAGGGCGAGGGGTATGGCTACACCTTC.

This clonotype was seen at least ten times. The chain has TRBV20-1 and TRBJ1-1; D is ambiguous. CDR1 and CDR2 from the germline V gene are DFQATT and SNEGSKA (reference sequence). The CDR3 has 14 amino acids. V lost 4 bases and J lost 0, with 12 bases in between. The CDR3 reads CSAKIGPMNTEAFF. CDR3 DNA: TGCAGTGCTAAAATCGGTCCCATGAACACTGAAGCTTTCTTT.

This clonotype has a handful of counts. V is TRBV20-1 and J is TRBJ1-1; D gene ambiguous. V lost 5 bases to trimming and J lost 0 bases, with 13 bases between them. CDR1 DFQATT and CDR2 SNEGSKA come from the germline V gene (reference sequence). The CDR3 contains 14 residues. CDR3 sequence reads: CSAFRQIVNTEAFF. In nucleotides, the CDR3 is TGCAGTGCTTTTCGACAAATAGTGAACACTGAAGCTTTCTTT.

The chain couples TRBV5-6 to TRBJ1-2; D is possibly TRBD1 (6 bases). The length of the CDR3 is 15 residues. Trimming took 7 bases from V and 6 from J, leaving 22 bases between them. Per germline, CDR1 SGHDT and CDR2 YYEEEE. The CDR3 region has the DNA TGTGCCAGCCCAGGGGCACCCCTGATCCTTAATGGCTACACCTTC. Translated: CASPGAPLILNGYTF.

There are a few counts of this clonotype. The rearrangement joins TRBV6-2 or TRBV6-3 to TRBJ2-4; D not certain. With 5 bases removed from V and 0 bases from J, the gap between germline ends came to 17 bases. In germline, CDR1 is MNHEY, CDR2 SVGEGT. The CDR3 sequence is 17 residues long. CDR3 sequence (DNA): TGTGCCAGCAGTCCCTTGGGATCCAGTCTAGCCAAAAACATTCAGTACTTC. It is translated as CASSPLGSSLAKNIQYF.

Only a few counts were recorded for this clonotype. This chain uses TRBV3-1 with TRBJ2-7, with 7 bases fitting TRBD2. There are 16 residues in the CDR3. Trimming at V came to 2 bases and at J to 4 bases, leaving 11 bases not matched to a gene. Germline V gene sequence: CDR1 LGHDT, CDR2 YNNKEL (reference sequence). The CDR3 region has the DNA TGTGCCAGCAGCCAACGGTGGGGGGGGGGTTGGTACGAGCAGTACGTC. Its protein is CASSQRWGGGWYEQYV.

This clonotype was counted many times. The rearrangement links TRBV9 to TRBJ1-2, with TRBD1 matching over 7 bases. Germline V gene lookup returns CDR1 SGDLS and CDR2 YYNGEE. Trimming removed 0 bases from V and 1 base from J; junction bases left unmatched: 6. This CDR3 comprises 16 residues. CDR3: CASSVATPGGNYGYTF. The CDR3 DNA reads TGTGCCAGCAGCGTAGCTACGCCAGGGGGTAACTATGGCTACACCTTC.

The CDR3 spells CASSQSGGSLTQYF. The CDR3 coding sequence is TGCGCCAGCAGTCAATCGGGAGGCAGTCTGACCCAGTACTTC. This rearrangement joins TRBV23-1 to TRBJ2-5; possible D gene TRBD2, 6 bases. TRBV23-1 is recorded as an ORF, its role being uncertain. The CDR3 length is 14 residues. V was clipped by 0 bases and J by 7 bases, with 12 bases between them.

This clonotype has a count of ten or more. This chain uses TRBV7-2 with TRBJ1-6; possibly TRBD1 for D (6 bases). V was clipped by 0 bases and J by 5 bases, with 8 bases between them. The V gene's germline CDR1 is SGHTA and CDR2 FQGNSA. This CDR3 is 15 amino acids long. In DNA, the CDR3 is TGTGCCAGCAGCTTAGCAGGGGGAAATAATTCACCCCTCCACTTT. It is translated as CASSLAGGNNSPLHF.

This sequence joins TRBV5-5 and TRBJ1-2; 8 bases match TRBD1. Per germline, CDR1 SGHKS and CDR2 YYEKEE (reference sequence). The CDR3 runs 13 residues. J lost 13 bases, V lost 4 bases, and 12 bases had no gene match. The CDR3 spells CASSGGQAVPGTF. CDR3 DNA: TGTGCCAGCAGCGGGGGACAGGCCGTCCCCGGCACCTTC.

The chain is built from TRBV27 and TRBJ2-1; TRBD1 is a possible D gene (5 bases). This CDR3 contains 11 residues. Trimming pared 5 bases from V and 9 bases from J, leaving 8 bases between. The germline V gene encodes CDR1 MNHEY and CDR2 SMNVEV (reference sequence). Here the CDR3 reads CASSRGGEQFF. The CDR3 DNA sequence: TGTGCCAGCAGTAGGGGCGGTGAGCAGTTCTTC.